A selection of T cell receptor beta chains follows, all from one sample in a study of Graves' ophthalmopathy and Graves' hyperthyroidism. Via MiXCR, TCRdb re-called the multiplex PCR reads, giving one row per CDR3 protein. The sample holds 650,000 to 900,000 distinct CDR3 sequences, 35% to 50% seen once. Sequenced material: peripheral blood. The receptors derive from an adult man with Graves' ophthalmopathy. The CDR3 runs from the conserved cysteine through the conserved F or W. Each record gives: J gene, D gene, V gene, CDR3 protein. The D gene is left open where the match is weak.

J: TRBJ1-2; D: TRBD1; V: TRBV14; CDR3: CASSQEGFLTGDYGYTF
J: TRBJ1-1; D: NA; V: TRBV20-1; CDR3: CSAIQEGTEAFF
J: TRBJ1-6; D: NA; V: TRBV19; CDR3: CASSSSGHRNSPLHF
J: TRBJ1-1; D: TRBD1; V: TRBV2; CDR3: CASRRTARSRTGIAEAFF
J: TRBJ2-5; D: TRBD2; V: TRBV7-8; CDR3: CASSGERGGQETQYF
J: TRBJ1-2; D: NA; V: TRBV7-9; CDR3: CASSPGNYGYTF
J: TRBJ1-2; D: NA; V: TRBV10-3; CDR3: CAIGPAGIGYTF
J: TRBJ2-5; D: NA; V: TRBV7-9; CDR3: CAGSLIERETQYF
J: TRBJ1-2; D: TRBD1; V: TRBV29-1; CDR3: CSVVRGPNYGYTF
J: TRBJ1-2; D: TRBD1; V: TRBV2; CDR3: CASSTRDRKNYGYTF
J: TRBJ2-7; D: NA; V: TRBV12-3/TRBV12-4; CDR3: CASSPGDGPYEQYF
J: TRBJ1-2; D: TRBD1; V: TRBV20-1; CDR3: CSAVQGGQNYGYTF
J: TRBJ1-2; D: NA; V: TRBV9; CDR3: CASSGNREHGGYGYTF
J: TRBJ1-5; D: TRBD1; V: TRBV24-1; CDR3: CASSEPAQGASSNQPQHF
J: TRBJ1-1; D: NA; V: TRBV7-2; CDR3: CASRQGSNTEAFF
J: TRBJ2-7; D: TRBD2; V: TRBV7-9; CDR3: CASSTGTSGPYEQYF
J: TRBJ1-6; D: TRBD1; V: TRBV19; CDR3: CASKDRDYNSPLHF
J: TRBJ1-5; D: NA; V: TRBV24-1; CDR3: CASEGGNQPQHF
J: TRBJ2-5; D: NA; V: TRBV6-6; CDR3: CASIKGVGETQYF
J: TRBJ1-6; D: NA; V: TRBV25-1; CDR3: CASSYLQGSPLHF
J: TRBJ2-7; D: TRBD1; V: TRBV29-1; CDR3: CSNRDRASYEQYF
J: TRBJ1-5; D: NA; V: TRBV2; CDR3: CASTRVNPNQPQHF
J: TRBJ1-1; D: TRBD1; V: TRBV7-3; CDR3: CARRTGHTEAFF
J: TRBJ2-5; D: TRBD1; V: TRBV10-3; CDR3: CASSSDRGSGETQYF
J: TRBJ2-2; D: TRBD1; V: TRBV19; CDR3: CASSPQGVGELFF
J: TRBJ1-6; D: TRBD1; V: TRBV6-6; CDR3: CASSGWTGVNSPLHF
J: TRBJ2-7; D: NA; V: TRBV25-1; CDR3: CASSDSAEQYF
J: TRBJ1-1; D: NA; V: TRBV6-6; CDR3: CASRPLPGGTEAFF
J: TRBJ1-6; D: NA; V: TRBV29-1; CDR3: CSVGAGSSPLHF
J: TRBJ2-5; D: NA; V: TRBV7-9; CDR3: CASSQELGSQETQYF
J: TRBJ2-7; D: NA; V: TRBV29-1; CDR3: CSVAGGLRVYEQYF
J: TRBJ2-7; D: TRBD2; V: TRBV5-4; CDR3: CASSLYASGITYEQYF
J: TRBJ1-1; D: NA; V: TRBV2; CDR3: CASSEGGASEAFF
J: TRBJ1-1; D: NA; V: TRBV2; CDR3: CASSDNRATEAFF
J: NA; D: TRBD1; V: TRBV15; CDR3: CATSRDPRTGRNEQFF
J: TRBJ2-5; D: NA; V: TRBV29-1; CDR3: CSVADGELTQYF